The sequence of this T cell receptor (beta chain) was determined in a study of T cell responses to AZD1222 COVID-19 vaccine. Study findings and constraints: Only five to seven individuals given AZD1222 were seropositive at baseline.

On this clone itself: The antigen is unknown.

V lost 4 bases and J lost 2; bases outside the gene matches: 9. The CDR3 sequence is 16 residues long. CDR1 and CDR2 (germline): KGHDR, SFDVKD. Using immunoSEQ multiplex PCR, the repertoire was profiled, and TCRdb retains in-frame clones only, with some absent. Here the sample spans tens of thousands of clones, about 89% being singletons. Timing groups of about 4 and about 12 weeks for second doses were pooled. The chain combines TRBV24-1 with TRBJ2-7; 8 positions match TRBD1. This receptor was identified in an adult who received the AZD1222 COVID-19 vaccine. The specimen was peripheral blood, collected 28 days after the second AZD1222 dose. The CDR3 is CATSDQTGEKTYEQYF. The CDR3 DNA sequence: TGTGCCACCAGTGACCAGACAGGGGAGAAGACCTACGAGCAGTACTTC.